Shown below are 15 T cell receptor beta chains from a single sample sequenced in a study of blood T cells in healthy people across ages. The authors ran a second PCR of about 7 to 12 cycles using a sample-barcoded 5' primer and a J-beta primer mix. TCRdb reprocessed the 5' RACE reads via MiXCR and lists one record per CDR3 protein. The sample has approximately 680,000 distinct CDR3 sequences; approximately 31% are singletons. Source material: blood. These TCRs come from a woman at least 80 years old in good health.

There are many counts of this clonotype. The V call is TRBV20-1, the J call TRBJ1-5; possibly TRBD1 for D (6 bases). This CDR3 contains 15 residues. Germline CDR1 is DFQATT and CDR2 is SNEGSKA (reference sequence). V shed 6 bases and J shed 5 bases, with 20 bases lying between them. CDR3 amino acids: CSALSTGFVDQPQHF. CDR3 sequence (DNA): TGCAGTGCCCTCTCAACAGGGTTTGTGGATCAGCCCCAGCATTTT.

This clonotype was observed a handful of times. The gene calls are TRBV28 and TRBJ1-2; no clear D. Germline V gives CDR1 MDHEN, CDR2 SYDVKM. Trimming removed 8 bases at V and 0 bases at J, with 16 bases between. This CDR3 is built from 15 residues. The CDR3 here is CASAATEEANYGYTF. CDR3 nucleotide sequence: TGTGCCAGCGCTGCCACGGAGGAAGCTAACTATGGCTACACCTTC.

In its sample, this clonotype was seen once. This chain links TRBV12-3 or TRBV12-4 with TRBJ1-1; TRBD1 might be the D (5 bases). Trimming stripped 3 bases from V and 0 bases from J, with 11 bases between. This CDR3 spans 15 amino acids. CDR3 residues: CASSFVAGMNTEAFF. As DNA, the CDR3 is TGTGCCAGCAGTTTTGTCGCAGGGATGAACACTGAAGCTTTCTTT.

The chain combines TRBV6-1 with TRBJ1-1, with a possible D match to TRBD1 (6 bases). Germline lookup yields CDR1 MNHNS and CDR2 SASEGT. The CDR3 totals 15 residues. Trimming removed 3 bases from V and 8 bases from J, with 19 bases in between. CDR3 sequence: CASSENPGVGSEAFF. CDR3 DNA sequence: TGTGCCAGCAGTGAGAATCCAGGGGTTGGGTCCGAAGCTTTCTTT.

Ten or more counts support this clonotype. The chain joins TRBV4-3 to TRBJ1-6, with D possibly being TRBD1 (6 bases). Germline-derived CDR1 and CDR2 are LGHNA and YSLEER. Trimming stripped 1 base from V and 7 bases from J, with 14 bases between. The CDR3 sequence is 16 residues long. Here the CDR3 reads CASSQGAAGENSPLHF. CDR3 in DNA: TGCGCCAGCAGCCAAGGGGCTGCAGGGGAGAATTCACCCCTCCACTTT.

This rearrangement joins TRBV5-1 to TRBJ2-5, with 7 bases matching TRBD1. V shed 3 bases and J 0 bases; nucleotides not matched to a gene: 5. The CDR3 runs to 15 residues. Germline CDR1 and CDR2: SGHRS and YFSETQ. DNA of the CDR3: TGCGCCAGCAGCTCTTTTGGACAGGACCAAGAGACCCAGTACTTC. Its translation: CASSSFGQDQETQYF.

This clonotype was recorded many times. This rearrangement joins TRBV12-3 or TRBV12-4 to TRBJ2-1; tentative D call: TRBD2 (5 bases). The V and J ends lost 6 bases and 6 bases respectively, with 18 bases between them. The CDR3 covers 15 residues. The CDR3 is CASSLEAGLGNEQFF. CDR3 sequence (DNA): TGTGCCAGCAGCCTGGAGGCAGGTCTGGGCAATGAGCAGTTCTTC.

This clonotype has ten or more counts. The rearrangement joins TRBV5-6 to TRBJ1-2, with 8 bases lining up with TRBD1. With 4 bases clipped from V and 12 bases from J, the junction kept 8 bases outside the gene matches. Germline assignment: CDR1 SGHDT and CDR2 YYEEEE. There are 12 residues in the CDR3. The CDR3 nucleotides are TGTGCCAGCAGCCTGACGGACAGGGACCACACCTTC. This gives the protein CASSLTDRDHTF.

This clonotype came up many times. This sequence joins TRBV20-1 and TRBJ1-5; D remains unclear. The germline V gene has CDR1 DFQATT and CDR2 SNEGSKA (reference sequence). V was shortened by 3 bases and J by 0 bases, with 9 bases between the two germline ends. The CDR3 is 14 amino acids. The CDR3 DNA reads TGCAGTGCTAGCCCGACGGCTAGCAATCAGCCCCAGCATTTT. Translated: CSASPTASNQPQHF.

This clonotype came up many times. This sequence joins TRBV7-9 and TRBJ1-1; 11 bases match TRBD1. The V gene end was trimmed by 5 bases and the J gene end by 7 bases; junction bases not matched to a gene: 3. CDR3 length: 13 amino acids. CDR1 is SEHNR, CDR2 FQNEAQ, per germline (reference sequence). CDR3 sequence (DNA): TGTGCCAGCAGCCGGGGACAGGGGGGTGAAGCTTTCTTT. It specifies CASSRGQGGEAFF.

The V and J genes are TRBV4-2 and TRBJ2-5, with TRBD2 matching 9 bases. J gave up 3 bases and V 4 bases, and 15 bases lay outside the gene matches. Germline loops: CDR1 LGHNA, CDR2 YNFKEQ. CDR3 size: 18 residues. CDR3 amino acids: CASSPKASGAVNKETQYF. The CDR3 bases are TGTGCCAGCAGCCCGAAGGCTAGCGGGGCCGTCAATAAAGAGACCCAGTACTTC.

This clonotype was detected ten times or more. The V call is TRBV6-6, the J call TRBJ2-1; D possibly matches TRBD1 or TRBD2 (5 bases each). The CDR3 runs to 16 residues. The V gene's germline CDR1 is MNHNY and CDR2 SVGAGI (reference sequence). Trimming cost V 7 bases and J 0 bases, with 16 bases left between them. CDR3 in DNA: TGTGCCAGCACCTTGACGGGGCGCCCCTCCTACAATGAGCAGTTCTTC. This sequence encodes CASTLTGRPSYNEQFF.

Ten or more counts support this clonotype. The rearrangement joins TRBV4-1 to TRBJ2-5, with D unresolved. Trimming removed 0 bases from V and 5 bases from J, with 13 bases in between. In germline, CDR1 is MGHRA, CDR2 YSYEKL. This CDR3 spans 15 amino acids. As DNA, the CDR3 is TGCGCCAGCAGCCAAGATGGGCAGATTGGGGAGACCCAGTACTTC. This encodes CASSQDGQIGETQYF.

This clonotype was observed a handful of times. The chain joins TRBV20-1 to TRBJ1-4; D uncertain. This CDR3 comprises 12 residues. Looked up from germline, CDR1 is DFQATT and CDR2 is SNEGSKA (reference sequence). Trimming removed 6 bases from V and 6 bases from J, with 11 bases in between. The CDR3 reads CSAEHMDEKLFF. DNA for the CDR3: TGCAGTGCCGAGCATATGGATGAAAAACTGTTTTTT.

This clonotype was observed a handful of times. The CDR3 here is CASSPRRGWNTEAFF. The CDR3 region has the DNA TGTGCCAGCAGCCCTCGCAGGGGCTGGAACACTGAAGCTTTCTTT. The J gene is TRBJ1-1, the V gene TRBV5-6, with TRBD1 as a possible D gene (6 bases). Germline V gives CDR1 SGHDT, CDR2 YYEEEE. V dropped 4 bases and J dropped 1 base, with 14 bases sitting between them. The CDR3 has 15 residues.